The rows below give T cell receptor beta chains drawn from one sample of a study of T cell responses to AZD1222 COVID-19 vaccine. The repertoire was sequenced with immunoSEQ multiplex PCR; TCRdb's copy has only in-frame clones and lacks some. The sample consists of 89,000 or so clones, 86% of them appearing once. The source was peripheral blood, collected 28 days after the second AZD1222 dose. The receptors originated from an adult who received the AZD1222 COVID-19 vaccine. The conserved cysteine and the conserved F or W are not part of the CDR3 here. The size entry is marked missing in some rows and otherwise reads once, few, many or a size class.

>TRBJ2-2|15|TRBV19|NA
ASIESGGRINTGELF
>TRBJ2-7|16|TRBV4-2|NA
ASSQGTPGLAGTYEQY
>TRBJ1-6|11|TRBV6-5|NA
ASRWQLESPLH
>TRBJ1-1|11|TRBV2|NA
ASSELNQIEAF
>TRBJ2-5|8|TRBV20-1|NA
SARQETQY
>TRBJ2-5|14|TRBV27|NA
ASSLGLAGGQETQY
>TRBJ2-5|11|TRBV12-3/TRBV12-4|NA
ASSPGGRETQY
>TRBJ2-1|13|TRBV9|NA
ASSVVQSGKGEQF
>TRBJ2-5|13|TRBV7-8|few
ASSLRRAGRETQY
>TRBJ2-2|14|TRBV9|NA
ASSVAGGANTGELF